Listed here are 19 T cell receptor beta chains from one sample, sequenced in a study of early T cells in non-severe SARS-CoV-2 infection. Using its own MiXCR run on the 5' RACE reads, TCRdb lists one record per CDR3 protein. The sample shows 15,000 to 20,000 distinct CDR3 sequences, around 6.1% of them seen only once. Here the sequenced sample was whole blood, taken at baseline. The receptors stem from an adult who was a healthcare worker with PCR-confirmed SARS-CoV-2 infection or an uninfected control (not recorded which).

The chain uses TRBV6-6 and TRBJ1-5; the D gene is possibly TRBD1 (5 bases). Germline CDR1 and CDR2: MNHNY and SVGAGI (reference sequence). The germline V and J ends were trimmed by 5 bases and 4 bases, with 12 bases remaining between them. The CDR3 length is 14 residues. The CDR3 DNA reads TGTGCCAGCAGTGGCCGGGACCTGAATCAGCCCCAGCATTTT. It translates to CASSGRDLNQPQHF.

This clonotype came up many times. CDR3 coding DNA: TGCGCCAGCAGCCCACAAATAAACCGACAGACGAACACTGAAGCTTTCTTT. It yields the protein CASSPQINRQTNTEAFF. The J gene is TRBJ1-1, the V gene TRBV5-1, with a weak D call TRBD1 (5 bases). Germline CDR1 and CDR2: SGHRS and YFSETQ. The CDR3 is made up of 17 amino acids. V lost 4 bases and J 1 base, leaving 20 bases between the germline ends.

There are a few counts of this clonotype. This chain connects TRBV5-4 to TRBJ2-5; the D is unclear. Deletions cut 1 base from V and 4 bases from J, with 11 bases between. This CDR3 region has 14 residues. Germline CDR1 SGHNT, CDR2 YYREEE (reference sequence). The CDR3: CASSLIGSPETQYF. CDR3 DNA: TGTGCCAGCAGCTTGATTGGTAGCCCAGAGACCCAGTACTTC.

Ten or more counts support this clonotype. This sequence joins TRBV6-1 and TRBJ1-2; 9 positions match TRBD1. This CDR3 contains 16 residues. The germline gives CDR1 MNHNS, CDR2 SASEGT. V shed 0 bases and J 7 bases; nucleotides not matched to a gene: 9. In nucleotides, the CDR3 is TGTGCCAGCAGTGAAGCGCTGGGTACAGGGGGCATTGGCTACACCTTC. It codes for CASSEALGTGGIGYTF.

The chain is built from TRBV6-2 or TRBV6-3 and TRBJ2-3; D not resolved. CDR1 MNHEY and CDR2 SVGEGT come from the germline V gene. Trimming cost V 7 bases and J 2 bases, with 16 bases left between them. The length of the CDR3 is 15 residues. The CDR3 sequence: CASTGAGLITDTQYF. In DNA form, the CDR3 reads TGTGCCAGCACCGGCGCAGGATTAATCACAGATACGCAGTATTTT.

This clonotype was seen ten or more times. This chain uses TRBV19 with TRBJ2-3; 7 bases line up with TRBD2. The CDR3 contains 16 residues. CDR1 is LNHDA, CDR2 SQIVND, per germline (reference sequence). V shed 5 bases, J shed 2 bases, and the junction held 10 bases outside the gene matches. CDR3 in amino acids: CASSGRGGDLTDTQYF. For the CDR3, the DNA is TGTGCCAGTAGTGGCCGGGGAGGGGACCTCACAGATACGCAGTATTTT.

This clonotype was picked up many times. V usage is TRBV11-3 and J usage is TRBJ1-6; D may be TRBD1 (5 bases). The CDR3 covers 14 residues. V dropped 6 bases and J dropped 9 bases, with 15 bases sitting between them. Germline loops: CDR1 SGHNT, CDR2 YENEEA. The DNA for the CDR3 is TGTGCCAGCAGTCGGACTGGTCAGGGTTCACCCCTCCACTTT. This sequence encodes CASSRTGQGSPLHF.

At least ten counts were recorded for this clonotype. V is TRBV3-1 and J is TRBJ1-6; TRBD1 might be the D (5 bases). V was shortened by 3 bases and J by 7 bases, with 10 bases between the two germline ends. The CDR3 spans 14 residues. The germline V gene has CDR1 LGHDT and CDR2 YNNKEL (reference sequence). This CDR3 reads CASSQGQENSPLHF. In DNA, the CDR3 is TGTGCCAGCAGCCAGGGGCAGGAGAATTCACCCCTCCACTTT.

This rearrangement joins TRBV30 to TRBJ2-7, with D tentatively TRBD1 (5 bases). The V gene lost 4 bases and the J gene lost 2 bases, with 24 bases spanning the gap. The V gene's germline CDR1 is GTSNPN and CDR2 SVGIG (reference sequence). This CDR3 region has 17 residues. CDR3 in amino acids: CAWNSPILSTATYEQYF. Written as DNA, the CDR3 is TGTGCCTGGAACTCGCCGATCTTATCGACAGCTACCTACGAGCAGTACTTC.

This clonotype appeared many times. The chain couples TRBV5-6 to TRBJ2-1; possibly TRBD1 for D (6 bases). CDR1 is SGHDT and CDR2 is YYEEEE in the germline V gene. V was pared by 4 bases and J by 5 bases, with 19 bases between. The CDR3 extends over 16 amino acids. CDR3 DNA: TGTGCCAGCAGCGAGATAGGGGGTCGTCGCGACAATGAGCAGTTCTTC. Protein: CASSEIGGRRDNEQFF.

The chain couples TRBV3-1 to TRBJ1-1, with 7 bases that match TRBD1. Germline trimming cut 1 base from V and 7 bases from J; bases unmatched to any gene: 3. CDR1 and CDR2 (germline): LGHDT, YNNKEL (reference sequence). The CDR3 has 13 amino acids. The chain's CDR3 is CASSQVNRGEAFF. Here the CDR3 DNA reads TGTGCCAGCAGCCAAGTGAACAGGGGTGAAGCTTTCTTT.

This clonotype was found many times. This chain connects TRBV20-1 to TRBJ2-7, with D possibly being TRBD1 (6 bases). The germline gives CDR1 DFQATT, CDR2 SNEGSKA (reference sequence). With 1 base removed from V and 5 bases from J, the gap between germline ends came to 18 bases. CDR3 length equals 15 residues. The CDR3 region has the DNA TGCAGTGCTAGAGGGTCTCGGCCAGGGGCGCACGAGCAGTACTTC. Amino acid sequence: CSARGSRPGAHEQYF.

At least ten counts were recorded for this clonotype. This chain joins TRBV10-1 and TRBJ2-7; 10 bases line up with TRBD1. This CDR3 has 15 amino acids. The junction had 6 bases not matched to a gene; V was cut back by 2 bases and J by 5 bases. Germline V gene data show CDR1 as WNHNN and CDR2 as SYGVQD (reference sequence). The CDR3 DNA sequence: TGCGCCAGCAGTGAGAGAGGGACAGGGGCAAACGAGCAGTACTTC. It translates to CASSERGTGANEQYF.

Many counts were recorded for this clonotype. The genes are TRBV7-9 and TRBJ2-2; 10 nucleotides line up with TRBD2. The CDR3 covers 17 residues. Germline CDR1 and CDR2: SEHNR and FQNEAQ (reference sequence). J was trimmed by 6 bases and V by 5 bases; bases with no gene match: 12. The CDR3 protein is CASSLTSTGTSAGELFF. CDR3 nucleotides: TGTGCCAGCAGCCTAACCTCGACCGGGACTAGCGCCGGGGAGCTGTTTTTT. Based on the CDR3 plus reference TRBV7-9 and TRBJ2-2, the full variable domain is DTGVSQNPRHKITKRGQNVTFRCDPISEHNRLYWYRQTLGQGPEFLTYFQNEAQLEKSRLLSDRFSAERPKGSFSTLEIQRTEQGDSAMYLCASSLTSTGTSAGELFFGEGSRLTVL.

This clonotype was counted ten times or more. The chain combines TRBV20-1 with TRBJ2-1; no reliable D call. This CDR3 has 16 residues. Germline CDR1 and CDR2: DFQATT and SNEGSKA (reference sequence). Trimming removed 3 bases at V and 0 bases at J, with 15 bases between. For the CDR3, the DNA is TGCAGTGCTAGTGGCAAGACTCCAAACTCCTACAATGAGCAGTTCTTC. Amino acid sequence: CSASGKTPNSYNEQFF.

This clonotype was counted ten times or more. This sequence joins TRBV10-3 and TRBJ2-7; 9 nucleotides agree with TRBD1. This CDR3 is built from 16 residues. Germline-derived CDR1 and CDR2 are ENHRY and SYGVKD. The V and J ends lost 3 bases and 6 bases, in that order; junction bases with no gene match: 12. The CDR3 spells CAISDPSGTGKREQYF. CDR3 in DNA: TGTGCCATCAGTGACCCCTCCGGGACAGGGAAACGCGAGCAGTACTTC.

With regard to this clonotype: This may be a read error, as it is one base from a much larger clone. The chain is built from TRBV19 and TRBJ2-7, with a possible D match to TRBD2 (5 bases). Trimming took off 5 bases at V and 1 base at J, with 15 bases between the two ends. The germline CDR1 and CDR2 sequences are LNHDA and SQIVND (reference sequence). The CDR3 covers 15 residues. This chain's CDR3 is CASSPRRLNSYEQYF. DNA of the CDR3: TGTGCCAGTAGTCCCAGGAGGCTTAATTCCTACGAGCAGTACTTC.

The chain is built from TRBV4-3 and TRBJ1-6; perhaps TRBD1 as D (6 bases). The CDR3 runs 16 residues. Germline V gene lookup returns CDR1 LGHNA and CDR2 YSLEER. V dropped 0 bases and J dropped 4 bases, with 10 bases sitting between them. CDR3 sequence (DNA): TGCGCCAGCAGCCAAGAGGAGGGGGGGTATAATTCACCCCTCCACTTT. Translating gives CASSQEEGGYNSPLHF.

This clonotype was seen ten or more times. This rearrangement joins TRBV7-6 to TRBJ1-4; D is uncertain. Between the trimmed V and J ends, which lost 2 bases and 8 bases, there was a span of 6 bases. This CDR3 comprises 12 residues. CDR1 is SGHVS, CDR2 FNYEAQ, per germline. The CDR3 sequence is CASSLSPEKLFF. CDR3 nucleotide sequence: TGTGCCAGCAGCTTATCGCCCGAAAAACTGTTTTTT.